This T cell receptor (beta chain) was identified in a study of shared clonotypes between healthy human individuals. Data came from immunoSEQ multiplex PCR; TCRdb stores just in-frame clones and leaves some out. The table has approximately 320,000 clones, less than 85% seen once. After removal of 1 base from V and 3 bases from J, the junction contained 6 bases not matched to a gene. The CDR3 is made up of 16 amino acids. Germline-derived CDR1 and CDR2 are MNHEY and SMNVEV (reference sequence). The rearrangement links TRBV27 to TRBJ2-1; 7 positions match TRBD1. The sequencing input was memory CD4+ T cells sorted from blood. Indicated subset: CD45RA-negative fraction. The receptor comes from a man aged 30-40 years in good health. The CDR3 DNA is TGTGCCAGCAGTTTATTATCGGCAGGGGGCTACAATGAGCAGTTCTTC. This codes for CASSLLSAGGYNEQFF.